This is a list of T cell receptor beta chains from one sample in a study of neoadjuvant nivolumab and ipilimumab in lung cancer. TCRdb's table, derived via immunoSEQ multiplex PCR, lists solely in-frame clones and lacks some. In the table there are approximately 3,500 clones, about 87% of which are singletons. Sequences were derived from tumor tissue, sampled after neoadjuvant nivolumab, alone or with ipilimumab, at or shortly before surgery. These TCRs come from an adult with non-small cell lung cancer. Both conserved end residues are part of each CDR3. D genes are given only for firm matches. Not every row has a clone size; where given, it reads once, few, many or a size class.

v_gene,abundance,d_gene,j_gene,CDR3nt,CDR3aa
TRBV10-1,-,TRBD2,TRBJ2-2,TGCGCCAGCGGGACTAGCGCCACCGGGGAGCTGTTTTTT,CASGTSATGELFF
TRBV5-4,once,TRBD1,TRBJ1-2,TGTGCCAGCAACCTCCAACTGGGACAGGGTCTCTATGGCTACACCTTC,CASNLQLGQGLYGYTF
TRBV29-1,-,-,TRBJ1-2,TGCAGCGTCCTCACGGAGTCGAACTATGGCTACACCTTC,CSVLTESNYGYTF
TRBV6-5,-,-,TRBJ2-5,TGTGCCAGCAGTTCTACCGGTAGAGACCGAGAGACCCAGTACTTC,CASSSTGRDRETQYF
TRBV7-3,-,-,TRBJ1-2,TGTGCCAGCAGCTTAGATCAGGGGCAGACCTATGGCTACACCTTC,CASSLDQGQTYGYTF
TRBV7-9,-,-,TRBJ2-5,TGTGCCAGCAGCGGAAGGGTCTCCCGGGGAGAGACCCAGTACTTC,CASSGRVSRGETQYF
TRBV5-1,-,-,TRBJ1-5,TGCGCCAGCAGCCCGGGGAGCAATCAGCCCCAGCATTTT,CASSPGSNQPQHF
TRBV7-9,-,-,TRBJ2-5,TGTGCCAGCTCCCCCCCGGACGGTCGAGAGACCCAGTACTTC,CASSPPDGRETQYF
TRBV6-4,-,TRBD1,TRBJ1-3,TGTGCCAGCAGTGACTCGACGGGACAGACGATCTCTGGAAACACCATATATTTT,CASSDSTGQTISGNTIYF
TRBV4-3,-,-,TRBJ1-1,TGCGCCAGCAGCCAAGGACAACCTAACACTGAAGCTTTCTTT,CASSQGQPNTEAFF
TRBV5-4,-,TRBD2,TRBJ2-7,TGTGCCAGCAGCCTCTTCGGACTAGCTTCCGAGCAGTACTTC,CASSLFGLASEQYF
TRBV7-2,-,-,TRBJ2-2,TGTGCCAGCAGCCTCGTAGGGCCAAGGAACACCGGGGAGCTGTTTTTT,CASSLVGPRNTGELFF
TRBV5-1,-,-,TRBJ2-5,TGCGCCAGCAGCTTGGTTGGCCAGTACCAAGAGACCCAGTACTTC,CASSLVGQYQETQYF
TRBV19,-,-,TRBJ1-1,TGTGCCAGTAGTATATGGGGGCTGGACACTGAAGCTTTCTTT,CASSIWGLDTEAFF
TRBV11-2,-,TRBD2,TRBJ2-7,TGTGCCAGCAGCTTAGAGATCGTCCGCGGGGGGGCAGGCGAGCAGTACTTC,CASSLEIVRGGAGEQYF
TRBV28,-,-,TRBJ2-7,TGTGCCAGCAGCCTCCCGGGGGCCCCCTCCTACGAGCAGTACTTC,CASSLPGAPSYEQYF
TRBV7-2,-,TRBD1,TRBJ1-5,TGTGCCAGCAGCTTAGGAGGGACAGGGAATCAGCCCCAGCATTTT,CASSLGGTGNQPQHF
TRBV6-5,-,-,TRBJ1-2,TGTGCCAGCAGTTACTTGGCAGGTGACGATTATGGCTACACCTTC,CASSYLAGDDYGYTF
TRBV19,-,TRBD1,TRBJ1-1,TGTGCCAGCTCTTGGGACAGGGACACTGAAGCTTTCTTT,CASSWDRDTEAFF
TRBV5-4,-,-,TRBJ1-6,TGTGCCGGCGCCATCGGGGAGGGTGGTTCACCCCTCCACTTT,CAGAIGEGGSPLHF
TRBV10-2,-,-,TRBJ1-2,TGCGCCAGCGTTGAGGGCCCGGGCTATGGCTACACCTTC,CASVEGPGYGYTF
TRBV7-8,-,TRBD1,TRBJ2-5,TGTGCCAGCAGCGTCGACAGGGGGCTAGGAGAGACCCAGTACTTC,CASSVDRGLGETQYF
TRBV12-5,-,-,TRBJ2-3,TGTGCTAGTGGTTTTTGGTCTTGGGGCCACGGCACAGATACGCAGTATTTT,CASGFWSWGHGTDTQYF
TRBV6-6,-,-,TRBJ1-5,TGTGCCAGCAGTTACTCGTCAGGGGAGGATCAGCCCCAGCATTTT,CASSYSSGEDQPQHF
TRBV10-3,-,-,TRBJ2-7,TGTGCCATCAGTGGCCAAAGCGGCCCCTCCTACGAGCAGTACTTC,CAISGQSGPSYEQYF
TRBV7-8,-,-,TRBJ2-3,TGTGCCAGCAGCCTTCGTACTAGCACAGATACGCAGTATTTT,CASSLRTSTDTQYF
TRBV27,-,TRBD1,TRBJ2-2,TGTGCCAGCAGCCCGTACAGGGGTTCAACCGGGGAGCTGTTTTTT,CASSPYRGSTGELFF
TRBV6-6,-,-,TRBJ1-6,TGTGCCAGCACCATGGGGTCACCCCTCCACTTT,CASTMGSPLHF
TRBV11-3,-,TRBD1,TRBJ1-2,TGTGCCAGATTCCGGGACAGGTACTATGGCTACACCTTC,CARFRDRYYGYTF
TRBV6-5,once,-,TRBJ2-7,TGTGCCAGCAGTTACTCGCTGACTGGTAGCTCCTACGAGCAGTACTTC,CASSYSLTGSSYEQYF
TRBV4-1,-,-,TRBJ2-7,TGCGCCAGCAGCCAAGCCGCGGGCAGGCCCTCCTACGAGCAGTACTTC,CASSQAAGRPSYEQYF
TRBV30,-,-,TRBJ1-2,TGTGCCTGGAGGGACAGTTTCTCAAACTATGGCTACACCTTC,CAWRDSFSNYGYTF
TRBV19,-,-,TRBJ1-3,TGTGCCAGTAGACCGGGCCGAAACACCATATATTTT,CASRPGRNTIYF
TRBV12-5,-,-,TRBJ2-7,TGTGCTAGTGGTTTGTGGGGTCGAGGCTCCTACGAGCAGTACTTC,CASGLWGRGSYEQYF
TRBV7-3,-,TRBD2,TRBJ2-7,TGTGCCAGCAGCTCTCAACCGACTAGCAGCTACGAGCAGTACTTC,CASSSQPTSSYEQYF
TRBV19,-,TRBD1,TRBJ2-3,TGTGCCAGTAGTATGGGACAGGGAATAACAGATACGCAGTATTTT,CASSMGQGITDTQYF
TRBV15,-,-,TRBJ1-2,TGTGCCACCAGCAGAGATCTGGGCAGGATCTTGAGGGAGGGGGGCTACACCTTC,CATSRDLGRILREGGYTF
TRBV5-1,-,TRBD1,TRBJ1-1,TGCGCCAGCAGCTTCAACGGGGACAGCGGGACTGAAGCTTTCTTT,CASSFNGDSGTEAFF
TRBV23-1,once,-,TRBJ2-1,TGCGCCAGCAGTCAATACCCAGGCATACTGGACAATGAGCAGTTCTTC,CASSQYPGILDNEQFF
TRBV5-1,-,TRBD1,TRBJ1-1,TGCGCCAGCAGCCGGACAGGGGAAACTGAAGCTTTCTTT,CASSRTGETEAFF
TRBV5-6,-,TRBD1,TRBJ1-4,TGTGCCAGCAGCGCACCGGGACAGGGTGAAAAACTGTTTTTT,CASSAPGQGEKLFF
TRBV29-1,few,TRBD1,TRBJ1-6,TGCAGCGCCAGACAGGGTTGGGATTCACCCCTCCACTTT,CSARQGWDSPLHF
TRBV6-4,once,-,TRBJ1-5,TGTGCCAGCAGTGACACCCCGACGAGTCAGCCCCAGCATTTT,CASSDTPTSQPQHF
TRBV19,-,-,TRBJ1-4,TGTGCCAGTAGTATTCGGGGCTACGATGAAAAACTGTTTTTT,CASSIRGYDEKLFF
TRBV19,few,TRBD2,TRBJ2-3,TGTGCCAGTGGGAGCGGGGGGGGCTCCCTAGATACGCAGTATTTT,CASGSGGGSLDTQYF
TRBV28,-,-,TRBJ1-2,TGTGCCAGCAATAAACACCCGCCGGGAGGCTACACCTTC,CASNKHPPGGYTF
TRBV5-6,-,TRBD2,TRBJ2-1,TGTGCCAGCAGCTTGATACTAGCGGGCACCCTCCGGGGGAATGAGCAGTTCTTC,CASSLILAGTLRGNEQFF
TRBV19,-,TRBD2,TRBJ2-3,TGTGCCAGTAGTATCGCCAGCGGGGGAATCACAGATACGCAGTATTTT,CASSIASGGITDTQYF
TRBV4-1,-,-,TRBJ2-1,TGCGCCAGCAGCCTTTACAGGGAGGGCAATGAGCAGTTCTTC,CASSLYREGNEQFF
TRBV5-8,-,-,TRBJ2-7,TGTGCCAGCGAAAGGGGTACCAACGAGCAGTACTTC,CASERGTNEQYF